These T cell receptor beta chains were read from a single sample in a study of persistence of HIV-infected CD4 T cells. Sequencing used immunoSEQ multiplex PCR; TCRdb keeps in-frame clones, though not all of them. The sample contains about 43,000 clones, approximately 88% of which appear only once. The antigens for these receptors are not known. The sequenced sample was CD4+ T cells sorted from PBMCs after roughly 18-hour stimulation, obtained from a patient who received antiretroviral therapy. The receptors stem from an adult man with HIV who was CMV-seropositive. Each CDR3 is given with its conserved first and last residue. A D gene is named only where the DNA matches it firmly. Only some rows state a clone size, as once, few, many or a class for expanded clones.

d_call j_call clone_size v_call cdr3_nt cdr3_aa
. TRBJ1-5 . TRBV24-1 TGTGCCATTTCTAGGGTGGGCAATCAGCCCCAGCATTTT CAISRVGNQPQHF
. TRBJ2-2 . TRBV2 TGTGCCAGCAGTACCCAATCCTATGGGGAGCTGTTTTTT CASSTQSYGELFF
. TRBJ2-2 . TRBV6-6 TGTGCCAGCAGTTATCCTGGGGCCACCGGGGAGCTGTTTTTT CASSYPGATGELFF
. TRBJ1-2 . TRBV19 TGTGCCAGTACCTCCTTGGGGGAGAACTATGGCTACACCTTC CASTSLGENYGYTF
TRBD1 TRBJ1-5 . TRBV11-3 TGTGCCAGCAGCTCCTCATCCCATAACAGGGGGCAAGGTAGCAATCAGCCCCAGCATTTT CASSSSSHNRGQGSNQPQHF
. TRBJ1-6 . TRBV27 TGTGCCAGCAGTTTATATAATTCACCCCTCCACTTT CASSLYNSPLHF
. TRBJ1-5 . TRBV7-2 TGTGCCAGCAGCTTAGTGGGACACCTTACTAGCAATCAGCCCCAGCATTTT CASSLVGHLTSNQPQHF
TRBD1 TRBJ1-6 . TRBV27 TGTGCCAGCGGGTGGGACAGGCCAAATTCACCCCTCCACTTT CASGWDRPNSPLHF
. TRBJ2-2 . TRBV10-2 TGCGCCAGCAGTGAGGAAATAGGAAGGCCCGGGGAGCTGTTTTTT CASSEEIGRPGELFF
TRBD1 TRBJ1-5 once TRBV27 TGTGCCAGCGGACCGGGACAGGGGGGATCCGGGAGCAATCAGCCCCAGCATTTT CASGPGQGGSGSNQPQHF
TRBD2 TRBJ2-1 . TRBV2 TGTGCCAGCAGTGAAGCCGGGCGACTAGCGGATGAGCAGTTCTTC CASSEAGRLADEQFF
. TRBJ1-1 . TRBV5-4 TGTGCCAGCAGCAGATACATGAACACTGAAGCTTTCTTT CASSRYMNTEAFF
TRBD1 TRBJ1-4 . TRBV5-5 TGTGCCAGCAGTCCTCTTCCGCGACAGGGGGCTCAGACTAATGAAAAACTGTTTTTT CASSPLPRQGAQTNEKLFF
TRBD1 TRBJ1-2 . TRBV5-1 TGCGCCAGCAGCTGGGGGGACCGGGACAGGCTTTATGGCTACACCTTC CASSWGDRDRLYGYTF
. TRBJ1-1 . TRBV12-3/TRBV12-4 TGTGCCAGCAGGACTGCTTTGAACACTGAAGCTTTCTTT CASRTALNTEAFF
TRBD2 TRBJ2-7 . TRBV5-1 TGCGCCAGCAGCTACTCAAGCGGGGGGCCTTACGAGCAGTACTTC CASSYSSGGPYEQYF
. TRBJ1-5 . TRBV28 TGTGCCAGCAAGGGCCAGGGGAGTCAGCCCCAGCATTTT CASKGQGSQPQHF
. TRBJ1-5 . TRBV7-6 TGTGCCAGCAGCTCGCTGGAAAATCAGCCCCAGCATTTT CASSSLENQPQHF
TRBD1 TRBJ1-6 . TRBV7-2 TGTGCCAGCAGCTTCCCGACAGGGGGTGGTTCACCCCTCCACTTT CASSFPTGGGSPLHF
. TRBJ1-1 . TRBV7-9 TGTGCCAGCAGCTCCAGGGGTAAAGCTTTCTTT CASSSRGKAFF
. TRBJ1-1 . TRBV14 TGTGCCAGCAGCCAAGCCGGGACGGTGAACACTGAAGCTTTCTTT CASSQAGTVNTEAFF
. TRBJ2-2 . TRBV5-5 TGTGCCAGCAGCTTGAGTCCAGGGATTTTGGTCACCGGGGAGCTGTTTTTT CASSLSPGILVTGELFF
TRBD2 TRBJ2-3 . TRBV7-3 TGTGCCAGCAGCCAGCGGGGGGTGTACACAGATACGCAGTATTTT CASSQRGVYTDTQYF
. TRBJ1-1 . TRBV5-5 TGTGCCAGCAGTTCCGGGACCTATAGGACTGAAGCTTTCTTT CASSSGTYRTEAFF
TRBD2 TRBJ2-3 . TRBV3-1/TRBV3-2 TGTGCCAGCAGTCGTAGACCGGGACTAGCGGCCGATACGCAGTATTTT CASSRRPGLAADTQYF
. TRBJ1-3 . TRBV5-5 TGTGCCAGCAGCCCCAGGGCAGGGACGGGCTCTGGAAACACCATATATTTT CASSPRAGTGSGNTIYF
. TRBJ1-3 . TRBV6-6 TGTGCCAGCAGCCCTAGGGCCCTCTCAACCACCATATATTTT CASSPRALSTTIYF
. TRBJ1-2 . TRBV3-1/TRBV3-2 TGTGCCAGCAGCCGTAGGGGCAGGGAGGGATATGGCTACACCTTC CASSRRGREGYGYTF
TRBD2 TRBJ2-3 . TRBV5-1 TGCGCCAGCAGCCCCACCGCGGGGGGCCGGGGCACAGATACGCAGTATTTT CASSPTAGGRGTDTQYF
TRBD1 TRBJ1-5 . TRBV6-5 TGTGCCAGCAGTTTTCGACAGGGGAGAAATCAGCCCCAGCATTTT CASSFRQGRNQPQHF
TRBD2 TRBJ2-3 . TRBV29-1 TGCAGCGTTATAGCGGGGGCCACAGATACGCAGTATTTT CSVIAGATDTQYF
TRBD1 TRBJ2-1 . TRBV5-4 TGTGCCAGCAGCTTACCGGGACAGGGGTACAATGAGCAGTTCTTC CASSLPGQGYNEQFF
. TRBJ1-2 . TRBV5-1 TGCGCCAGCAGCTTGGCAGTGGGGGACTATGGCTACACCTTC CASSLAVGDYGYTF
. TRBJ2-2 . TRBV6-5 TGTGCCAGCAGTCGTAGACAGGACTCCGGGGAGCTGTTTTTT CASSRRQDSGELFF
TRBD1 TRBJ2-7 once TRBV28 TGTGCCAGCAGTTCCGACAGGGTCGAGAACGAGCAGTACTTC CASSSDRVENEQYF
TRBD2 TRBJ2-2 . TRBV5-1 TGCGCCAGCAGCTTGAAGGAGCGGGGGCCAGACGGGGAGCTGTTTTTT CASSLKERGPDGELFF
. TRBJ1-3 . TRBV6-1 TGTGCCAGCAGTGGAGCAGGGGCGTGGAACACCATATATTTT CASSGAGAWNTIYF
. TRBJ2-1 . TRBV3-1/TRBV3-2 TGTGCCAGCAGCCTAGAGCGGCAGCAGTTCTTC CASSLERQQFF
. TRBJ1-3 once TRBV9 TGTGCCAGCAGCGTAGGAGTGAGGGTCGGCGGGGTTTTCTCTGGAAACACCATATATTTT CASSVGVRVGGVFSGNTIYF
. TRBJ1-3 . TRBV28 TGTGCCAGCAGTCCCTCTGACCGCTCCTCTGGAAACACCATATATTTT CASSPSDRSSGNTIYF
. TRBJ1-5 . TRBV9 TGTGCCAGCAGCGTCCGAAGGAGCAATCAGCCCCAGCATTTT CASSVRRSNQPQHF
TRBD1 TRBJ1-2 few TRBV4-1 TGCGCCAGCAGCGGCCGGGACAGTAACTATGGCTACACCTTC CASSGRDSNYGYTF
. TRBJ1-1 few TRBV6-5 TGTGCCAGCAGCCTGGGACGGATGAACACTGAAGCTTTCTTT CASSLGRMNTEAFF
. TRBJ2-5 . TRBV7-2 TGTGCCAGCAGCTTAGGGGCTAGGGGCGAGACCCAGTACTTC CASSLGARGETQYF
TRBD1 TRBJ1-6 . TRBV10-3 TGTGCCATCAGTGGGACAGGGGCCGAAAATTCACCCCTCCACTTT CAISGTGAENSPLHF
. TRBJ1-1 . TRBV5-4 TGTGCCAGCGGATTAGGGGGGAACACTGAAGCTTTCTTT CASGLGGNTEAFF
. TRBJ2-7 . TRBV7-2 TGTGCCAGCAGCCCCGCCCGAGGGGGGGGCCCCTACGAGCAGTACTTC CASSPARGGGPYEQYF
. TRBJ1-2 . TRBV9 TGTGCCAGCAGCCCCCTGACAAGTGGCTACACCTTC CASSPLTSGYTF
. TRBJ1-1 . TRBV6-5 TGTGCCAGCAGAGTGACGGGAGGTGGCACTGAAGCTTTCTTT CASRVTGGGTEAFF
. TRBJ1-4 . TRBV21-1 TGTGCCAGCAGCAGCCGGGCAGAAACTAATGAAAAACTGTTTTTT CASSSRAETNEKLFF
. TRBJ2-7 few TRBV18 TGTGCCAGCTCACCAAGACAGGGTAGCGGCGAGCAGTACTTC CASSPRQGSGEQYF
TRBD2 TRBJ2-1 . TRBV10-2 TGCGCCAGCTCCATGGGGACTAGCGGGGGTAATGAGCAGTTCTTC CASSMGTSGGNEQFF
. TRBJ1-3 . TRBV29-1 TGCAGCGTCGCGGGGGTACGACCTGGAAACACCATATATTTT CSVAGVRPGNTIYF
. TRBJ2-1 . TRBV14 TGTGCCAGCAGCCAAGAATGGGGGATTAGAAATGAGCAGTTCTTC CASSQEWGIRNEQFF
TRBD1 TRBJ2-5 . TRBV7-2 TGTGCCAGCAGCTTGTATCAAGGGGGCACTCAGGAGACCCAGTACTTC CASSLYQGGTQETQYF